The clone carrying this TCR beta chain has just one count. Its specificity is not known. Primers for the PCR totalled 60 Vbeta and 13 Jbeta. Clones were sequenced by immunoSEQ multiplex PCR, and TCRdb holds only the in-frame ones, with some missing. Of 100,000 to 120,000 clones in the sample, more than 60% were seen once. This sample stems from a study of cytomegalovirus exposure and HLA in healthy donors. Study-wide results and limits: Researchers counted around 150 TCR beta chains as cytomegalovirus-associated.

The source is a young man in good health and CMV-seropositive. Material: PBMCs.

The CDR3 DNA reads as TGTGCCAGCAGCCCGGCCGGGACTAGCGGTTACAATGAGCAGTTCTTC. It encodes CASSPAGTSGYNEQFF. The J gene is TRBJ2-1, the V gene TRBV13, with 11 positions matching TRBD2. V was pared by 5 bases and J by 4 bases, with 7 bases of the junction left unmatched. The V gene's germline CDR1 is PRHDT and CDR2 FYEKMQ (reference sequence). The CDR3 loop spans 16 amino acids.